This T cell receptor beta chain was obtained from a study of cytotoxic CD8 clonotypes in ibrutinib-treated CLL. CDR1 is SGHNT, CDR2 YYREEE, per germline (reference sequence). The CDR3 totals 16 residues. V was pared by 0 bases and J by 7 bases, with 19 bases between. Here immunoSEQ multiplex PCR was the method, and the copy in TCRdb shows in-frame clones only, minus some. The sample carries around 310,000 clones, about 80% recorded once. Specimen: PBMCs, collected before ibrutinib treatment. The rearrangement uses TRBV5-4 and TRBJ1-2; tentative D call: TRBD1 (5 bases). The source is a human donor with chronic lymphocytic leukemia. The CDR3 nucleotides read TGTGCCAGCAGCTTGGGAGCGGTGGGGGAGATTTCTGGCTACACCTTC. Translating gives CASSLGAVGEISGYTF. Filled out from reference TRBV5-4 and TRBJ1-2, the complete variable domain reads ETGVTQSPTHLIKTRGQQVTLRCSSQSGHNTVSWYQQALGQGPQFIFQYYREEENGRGNFPPRFSGLQFPNYSSELNVNALELDDSALYLCASSLGAVGEISGYTFGSGTRLTVV.